This T cell receptor (beta chain) was found in a study of cytomegalovirus exposure and HLA in healthy donors. CDR1 and CDR2 (germline): MGHRA, YSYEKL. The CDR3 extends over 14 amino acids. The ends were cut back, 0 bases at V and 7 bases at J, with 10 bases in the middle. On this clone itself: Its antigen is as yet unknown.

Both 60 Vbeta primers and 13 Jbeta primers went into the PCR. Repertoires were generated with immunoSEQ multiplex PCR, while TCRdb's copy carries only in-frame clones and drops some. Of about 160,000 clones in the sample, around 79% were seen once. Points from the study as a whole: TRBV6-2, TRBV6-3 and other indistinguishable V segments were excluded. Upon later analysis, TCR association rates were observed to vary by HLA locus, being highest for DRB1 and lowest for HLA-C. Rarity marked most TCR sequences, yet some public TCRs occurred in many donors.

The chain is built from TRBV4-1 and TRBJ2-1; D not resolved. The sequence was collected from a man in his forties in good health and CMV-seronegative. What was sequenced was PBMCs. CDR3 sequence (DNA): TGCGCCAGCAGCCAAGAACGCGCGCGAAATGAGCAGTTCTTC. Protein: CASSQERARNEQFF.